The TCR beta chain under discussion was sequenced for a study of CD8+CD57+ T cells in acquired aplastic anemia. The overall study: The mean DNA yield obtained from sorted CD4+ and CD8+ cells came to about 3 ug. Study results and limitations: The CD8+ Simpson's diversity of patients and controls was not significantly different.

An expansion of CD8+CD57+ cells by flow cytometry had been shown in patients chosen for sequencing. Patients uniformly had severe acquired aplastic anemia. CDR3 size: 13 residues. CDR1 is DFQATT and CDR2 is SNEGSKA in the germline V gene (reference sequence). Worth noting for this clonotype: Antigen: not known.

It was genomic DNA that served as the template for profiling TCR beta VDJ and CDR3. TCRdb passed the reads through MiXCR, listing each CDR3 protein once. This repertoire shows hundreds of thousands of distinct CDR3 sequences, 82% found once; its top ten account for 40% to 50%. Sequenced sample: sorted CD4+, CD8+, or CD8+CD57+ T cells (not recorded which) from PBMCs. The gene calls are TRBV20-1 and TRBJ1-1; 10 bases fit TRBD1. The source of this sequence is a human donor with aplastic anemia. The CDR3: CSVRTGGRKKAFF. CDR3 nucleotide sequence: TGCAGCGTCAGGACAGGGGGACGCAAGAAAGCTTTCTTT.